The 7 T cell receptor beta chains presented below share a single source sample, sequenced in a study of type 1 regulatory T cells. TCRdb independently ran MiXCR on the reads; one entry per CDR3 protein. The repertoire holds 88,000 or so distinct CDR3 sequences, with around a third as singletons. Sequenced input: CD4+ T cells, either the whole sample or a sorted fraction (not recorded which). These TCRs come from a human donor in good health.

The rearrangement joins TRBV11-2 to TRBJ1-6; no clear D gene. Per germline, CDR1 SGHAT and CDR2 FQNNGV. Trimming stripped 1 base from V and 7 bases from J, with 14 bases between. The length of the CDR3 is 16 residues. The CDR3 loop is CASSLGRSSRNSPLHF. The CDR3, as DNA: TGTGCCAGCAGCTTAGGACGGAGCAGTCGAAATTCACCCCTCCACTTT.

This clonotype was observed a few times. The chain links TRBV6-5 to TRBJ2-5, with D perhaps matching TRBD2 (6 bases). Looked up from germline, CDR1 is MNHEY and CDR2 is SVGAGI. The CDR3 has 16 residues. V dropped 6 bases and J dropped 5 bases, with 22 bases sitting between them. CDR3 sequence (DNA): TGTGCCAGCAGGCCGGGACTGGCGAGTACCGGGGAGACCCAGTACTTC. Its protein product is CASRPGLASTGETQYF.

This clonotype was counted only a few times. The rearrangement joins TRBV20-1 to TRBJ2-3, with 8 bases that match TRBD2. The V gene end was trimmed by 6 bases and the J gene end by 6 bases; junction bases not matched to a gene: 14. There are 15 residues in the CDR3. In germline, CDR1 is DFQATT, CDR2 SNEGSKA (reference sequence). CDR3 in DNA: TGCAGTGCCGCGCTCATAGCGGGAAAGGCGGATACGCAGTATTTT. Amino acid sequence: CSAALIAGKADTQYF.

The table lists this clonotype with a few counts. The CDR3 nucleotides read TGTGCCAGCAGTGACTCTCCCCGGTGGGGCTACGAGCAGTACTTC. It encodes CASSDSPRWGYEQYF. The V call is TRBV2, the J call TRBJ2-7, with D unresolved. Germline V CDR1 and CDR2: SNHLY, FYNNEI. Trimming removed 3 bases from V and 3 bases from J, with 15 bases in between. This CDR3 region has 15 residues.

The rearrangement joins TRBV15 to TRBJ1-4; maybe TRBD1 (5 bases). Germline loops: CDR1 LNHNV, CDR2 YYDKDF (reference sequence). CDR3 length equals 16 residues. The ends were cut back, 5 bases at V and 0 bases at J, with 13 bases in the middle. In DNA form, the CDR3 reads TGTGCCACCAGCGGAGTCCAGACAGCAACTAATGAAAAACTGTTTTTT. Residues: CATSGVQTATNEKLFF.

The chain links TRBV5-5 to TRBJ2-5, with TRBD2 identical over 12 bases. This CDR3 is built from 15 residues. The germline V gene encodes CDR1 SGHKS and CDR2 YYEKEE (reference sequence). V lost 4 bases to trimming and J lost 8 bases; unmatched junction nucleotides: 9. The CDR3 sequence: CASSDQTSGRGTQYF. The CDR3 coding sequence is TGTGCCAGCAGCGATCAGACTAGCGGGAGAGGCACCCAGTACTTC. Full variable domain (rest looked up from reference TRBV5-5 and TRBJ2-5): DAGVTQSPTHLIKTRGQQVTLRCSPISGHKSVSWYQQVLGQGPQFIFQYYEKEERGRGNFPDRFSARQFPNYSSELNVNALLLGDSALYLCASSDQTSGRGTQYFGPGTRLLVL.

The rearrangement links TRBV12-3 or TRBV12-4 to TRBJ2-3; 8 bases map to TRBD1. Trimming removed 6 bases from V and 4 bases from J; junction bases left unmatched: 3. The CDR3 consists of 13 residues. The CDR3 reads CASSGQGADTQYF. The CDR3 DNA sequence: TGTGCCAGCAGCGGACAGGGTGCAGATACGCAGTATTTT.